This T cell receptor (beta chain) derives from a study of OX40 agonist ivuxolimab in advanced cancers. Study in general: The patients got ivuxolimab, which is an agonistic anti-OX40 (CD134) antibody.

TCRdb keeps only in-frame clones here, not all; method: immunoSEQ multiplex PCR. The sample includes 65,000 to 95,000 clones, 89% seen only once; the top ten take approximately 0.19%. Study-wide findings and caveats: Determination of antigen specificity was not performed for the expanded peripheral T cells. Relative to CD4+, CD8+ T cells held more expanded clones on average.

CDR3 length: 13 residues. Germline V gene data show CDR1 as GTSNPN and CDR2 as SVGIG (reference sequence). V was pared by 4 bases and J by 6 bases, with 12 bases between. Systemic immunosuppression or a history of autoimmune disease excluded patients. Notes on this clone: What it binds is unknown.

The material sequenced was CD4+ or CD8+ T cells sorted from blood, taken in a trial of the OX40 agonist ivuxolimab. The V and J genes are TRBV30 and TRBJ2-2; D assignment may be TRBD1 or TRBD2 (5 bases each). The TCR was taken from an adult with an advanced solid tumor such as melanoma, head and neck, liver or kidney cancer. The CDR3: CAWKMGTAGELFF. CDR3 in DNA: TGTGCCTGGAAAATGGGGACCGCCGGGGAGCTGTTTTTT.